This TCR beta chain emerged from a study of human T cells and chemical hapten exposure. Study-level information: Patches with 0.01% DPC went on the upper back, and the tests were read at 6 days. The patient population, which was mostly female, had alopecia areata, totalis or universalis. General study findings and limits: Relative to controls, expanded TCRs formed significantly more large CDR3 similarity clusters.

Remarks on this clonotype: Its antigen is unknown.

In TCRdb, the RACE reads were re-called with MiXCR into one record per CDR3 protein. The repertoire has 180,000 or so distinct CDR3 sequences, just under 30% of them found once; the top ten carry less than 3%. Germline CDR1 is SGHTA and CDR2 is FQGNSA. V was clipped by 1 base and J by 9 bases; unmatched bases: 11. This CDR3 contains 16 residues. The time point: pre-sensitization, week 0. Treatment described: therapeutic diphenylcyclopropenone sensitization with weekly scalp DPC. Blood draws came first, before each patch test. The sequence came from a woman under 40 with alopecia areata. Some clones in this sample may be carry-over from other donors' samples. The sequenced sample was whole blood, obtained in connection with sensitization to the hapten diphenylcyclopropenone (DPC). The chain combines TRBV7-2 with TRBJ1-2; 10 bases fit TRBD1. CDR3 amino acids: CASSLETSGTGASYTF. The CDR3 coding sequence is TGTGCCAGCAGCTTAGAAACGTCGGGGACAGGGGCAAGCTACACCTTC.